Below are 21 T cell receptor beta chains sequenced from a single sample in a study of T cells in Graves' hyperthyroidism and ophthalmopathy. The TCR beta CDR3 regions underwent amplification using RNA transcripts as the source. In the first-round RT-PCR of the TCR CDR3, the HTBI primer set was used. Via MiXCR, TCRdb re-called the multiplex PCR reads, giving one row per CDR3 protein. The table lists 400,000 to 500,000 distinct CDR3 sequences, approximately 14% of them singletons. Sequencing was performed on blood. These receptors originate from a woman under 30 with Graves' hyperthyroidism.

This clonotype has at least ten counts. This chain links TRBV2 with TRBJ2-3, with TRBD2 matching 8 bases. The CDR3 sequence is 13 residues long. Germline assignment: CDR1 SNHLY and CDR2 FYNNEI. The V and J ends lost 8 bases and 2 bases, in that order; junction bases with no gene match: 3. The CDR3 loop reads CASQRELTDTQYF. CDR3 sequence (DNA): TGTGCCAGCCAGCGGGAGCTCACAGATACGCAGTATTTT.

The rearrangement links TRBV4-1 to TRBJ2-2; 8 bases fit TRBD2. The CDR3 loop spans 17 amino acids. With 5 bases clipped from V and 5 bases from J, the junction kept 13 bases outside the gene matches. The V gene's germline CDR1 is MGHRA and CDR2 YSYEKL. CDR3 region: CASSVGGAGGGTGELFF. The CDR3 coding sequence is TGCGCCAGCAGCGTAGGGGGGGCGGGAGGAGGTACCGGGGAGCTGTTTTTT.

The CDR3 DNA sequence: TGTGCCAGCAATCTTGGGGCTAGCGGGATGAGGTTCAATGAGCAGTTCTTC. Amino acid sequence: CASNLGASGMRFNEQFF. V usage is TRBV12-3 or TRBV12-4 and J usage is TRBJ2-1; 9 bases agree with TRBD2. Trimming took 7 bases from V and 6 from J; bases not matched to a gene: 16. The CDR3 length is 17 residues.

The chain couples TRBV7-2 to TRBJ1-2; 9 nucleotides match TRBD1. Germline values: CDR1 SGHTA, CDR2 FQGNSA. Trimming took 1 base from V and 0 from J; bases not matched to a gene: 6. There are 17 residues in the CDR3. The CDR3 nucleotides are TGTGCCAGCAGCTTAGAACCACAGGGGGCCCCTAACTATGGCTACACCTTC. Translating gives CASSLEPQGAPNYGYTF.

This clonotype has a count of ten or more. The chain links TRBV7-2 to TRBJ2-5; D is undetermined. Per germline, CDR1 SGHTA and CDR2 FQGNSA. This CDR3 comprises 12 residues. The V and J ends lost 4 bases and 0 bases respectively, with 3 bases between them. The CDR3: CASSSDQETQYF. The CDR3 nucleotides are TGTGCCAGCAGCTCCGACCAAGAGACCCAGTACTTC.

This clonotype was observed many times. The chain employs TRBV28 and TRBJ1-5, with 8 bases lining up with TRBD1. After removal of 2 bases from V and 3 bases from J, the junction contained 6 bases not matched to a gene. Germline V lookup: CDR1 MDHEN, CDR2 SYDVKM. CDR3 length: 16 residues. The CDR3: CASSLVVGQDNQPQHF. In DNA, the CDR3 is TGTGCCAGCAGTTTAGTGGTGGGACAGGACAATCAGCCCCAGCATTTT.

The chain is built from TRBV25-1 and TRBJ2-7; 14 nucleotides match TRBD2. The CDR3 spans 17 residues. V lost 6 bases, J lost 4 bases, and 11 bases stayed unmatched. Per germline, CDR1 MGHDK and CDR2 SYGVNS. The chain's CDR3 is CASRVPGLAGVQYEQYF. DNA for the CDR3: TGTGCCAGCAGGGTACCGGGACTAGCGGGAGTCCAGTACGAGCAGTACTTC.

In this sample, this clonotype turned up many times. Here the CDR3 reads CASSLGGGADEQFF. DNA for the CDR3: TGTGCCAGCAGTTTAGGCGGGGGGGCCGATGAGCAGTTCTTC. The chain carries TRBV28 and TRBJ2-1; 9 bases fit TRBD2. There are 14 residues in the CDR3. CDR1 is MDHEN and CDR2 is SYDVKM in the germline V gene. The V segment lost 2 bases and the J segment 8 bases; nucleotides outside the gene matches: 4.

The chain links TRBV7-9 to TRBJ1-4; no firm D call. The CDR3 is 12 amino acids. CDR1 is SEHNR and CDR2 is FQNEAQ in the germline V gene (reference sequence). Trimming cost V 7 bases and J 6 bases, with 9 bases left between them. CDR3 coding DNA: TGTGCCAGCACCAACCGGGATGAAAAACTGTTTTTT. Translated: CASTNRDEKLFF.

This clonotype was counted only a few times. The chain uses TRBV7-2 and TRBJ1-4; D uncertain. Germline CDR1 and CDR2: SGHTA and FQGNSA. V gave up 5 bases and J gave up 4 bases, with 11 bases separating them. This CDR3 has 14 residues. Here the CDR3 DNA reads TGTGCCAGCAGCCACACCGGGAGTAATGAAAAACTGTTTTTT. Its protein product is CASSHTGSNEKLFF.

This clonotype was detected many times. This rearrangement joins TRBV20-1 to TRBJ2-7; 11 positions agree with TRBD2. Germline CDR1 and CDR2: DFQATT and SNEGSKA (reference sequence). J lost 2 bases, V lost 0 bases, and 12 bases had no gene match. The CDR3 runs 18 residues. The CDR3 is CSARDLAGGLRTPYEQYF. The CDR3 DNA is TGCAGTGCTAGAGATCTAGCGGGAGGCCTACGAACTCCCTACGAGCAGTACTTC.

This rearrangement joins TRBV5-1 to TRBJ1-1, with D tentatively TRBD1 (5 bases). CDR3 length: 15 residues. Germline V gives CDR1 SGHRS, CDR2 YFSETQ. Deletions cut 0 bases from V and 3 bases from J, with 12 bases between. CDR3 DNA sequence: TGCGCCAGCAGCTTGGGTCCGGGGGAGGACACTGAAGCTTTCTTT. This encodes CASSLGPGEDTEAFF.

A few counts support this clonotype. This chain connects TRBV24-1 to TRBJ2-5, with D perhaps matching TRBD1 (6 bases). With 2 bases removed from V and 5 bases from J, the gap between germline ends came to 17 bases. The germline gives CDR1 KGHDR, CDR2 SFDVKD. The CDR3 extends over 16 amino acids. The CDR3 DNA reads TGTGCCACCAGTGATTCAGGGCAGGGGATTGATGAGACCCAGTACTTC. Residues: CATSDSGQGIDETQYF.

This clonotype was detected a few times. The DNA for the CDR3 is TGTGCCAGCAGCGTCCGGACGGACACTGAAGCTTTCTTT. Its translation: CASSVRTDTEAFF. The chain joins TRBV9 to TRBJ1-1; D ambiguous. This CDR3 contains 13 residues. Trimming shortened V by 2 bases and J by 3 bases, and 8 bases separated the two germline ends. The germline V gene encodes CDR1 SGDLS and CDR2 YYNGEE.

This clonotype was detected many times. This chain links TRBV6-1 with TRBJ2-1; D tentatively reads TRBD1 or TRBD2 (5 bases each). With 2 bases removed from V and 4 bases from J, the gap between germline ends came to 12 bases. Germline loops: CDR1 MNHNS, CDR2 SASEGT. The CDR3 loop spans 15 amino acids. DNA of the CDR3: TGTGCCAGCAGTGAAAACCCAGGGACGTACAATGAGCAGTTCTTC. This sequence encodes CASSENPGTYNEQFF.

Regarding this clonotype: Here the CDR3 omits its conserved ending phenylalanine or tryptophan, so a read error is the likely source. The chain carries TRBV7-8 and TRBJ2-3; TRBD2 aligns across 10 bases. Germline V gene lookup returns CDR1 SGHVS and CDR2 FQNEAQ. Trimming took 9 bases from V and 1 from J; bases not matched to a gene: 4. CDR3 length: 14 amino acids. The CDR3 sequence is CASSGLAGTDTQYL. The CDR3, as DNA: TGTGCCAGTAGTGGACTAGCGGGCACAGATACGCAGTATCTT.

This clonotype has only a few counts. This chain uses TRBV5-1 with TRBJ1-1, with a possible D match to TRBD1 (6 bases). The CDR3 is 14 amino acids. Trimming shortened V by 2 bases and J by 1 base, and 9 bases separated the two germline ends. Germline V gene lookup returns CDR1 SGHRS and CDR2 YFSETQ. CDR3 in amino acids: CASSFRGANTEAFF. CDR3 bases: TGCGCCAGCAGCTTCCGGGGGGCGAACACTGAAGCTTTCTTT.

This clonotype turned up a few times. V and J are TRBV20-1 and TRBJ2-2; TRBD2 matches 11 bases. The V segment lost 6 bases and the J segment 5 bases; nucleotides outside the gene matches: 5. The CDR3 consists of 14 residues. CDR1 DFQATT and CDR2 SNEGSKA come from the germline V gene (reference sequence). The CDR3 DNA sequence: TGCAGTGCCAGTAGCGGGAGGGGTACCGGGGAGCTGTTTTTT. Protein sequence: CSASSGRGTGELFF.

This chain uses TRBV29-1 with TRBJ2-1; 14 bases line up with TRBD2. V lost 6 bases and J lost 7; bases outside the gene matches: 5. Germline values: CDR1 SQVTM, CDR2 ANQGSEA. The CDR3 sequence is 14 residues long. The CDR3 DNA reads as TGCAGCGTCCCGGGACTAGCGGGAGTTAATGAGCAGTTCTTC. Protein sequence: CSVPGLAGVNEQFF.

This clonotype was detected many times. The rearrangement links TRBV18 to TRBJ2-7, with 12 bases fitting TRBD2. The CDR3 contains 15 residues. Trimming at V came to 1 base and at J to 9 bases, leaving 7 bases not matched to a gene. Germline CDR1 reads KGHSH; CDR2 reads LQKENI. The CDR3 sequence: CASSPRMTSGSRQYF. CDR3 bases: TGTGCCAGCTCACCACGGATGACTAGCGGGAGTAGGCAGTACTTC. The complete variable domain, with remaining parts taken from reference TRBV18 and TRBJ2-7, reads NAGVMQNPRHLVRRRGQEARLRCSPMKGHSHVYWYRQLPEEGLKFMVYLQKENIIDESGMPKERFSAEFPKEGPSILRIQQVVRGDSAAYFCASSPRMTSGSRQYFGPGTRLTVT.

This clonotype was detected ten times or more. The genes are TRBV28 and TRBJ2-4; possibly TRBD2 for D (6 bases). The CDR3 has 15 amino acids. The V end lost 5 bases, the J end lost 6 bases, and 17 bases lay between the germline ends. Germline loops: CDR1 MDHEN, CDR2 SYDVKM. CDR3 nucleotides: TGTGCCAGCAGTGGCGGAAGTGGACTAAGAAACATTCAGTACTTC. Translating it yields CASSGGSGLRNIQYF.